This T cell receptor (beta chain) was found in a study of cytomegalovirus exposure and HLA in healthy donors. Losses at the gene ends were 4 bases for V and 10 bases for J; bases not matched to a gene: 14. Germline assignment: CDR1 MGHRA and CDR2 YSYEKL. This CDR3 region has 17 residues. The PCR used 60 Vbeta and 13 Jbeta primers. Data came from immunoSEQ multiplex PCR; TCRdb stores just in-frame clones and leaves some out. The sample gives about 160,000 clones, roughly 79% of which show up once; over 0.95% is in the top ten. The chain has TRBV4-1 and TRBJ1-6, with TRBD1 matching over 9 bases. The TCR was taken from a woman between 45 and 65 years old in good health and CMV-seropositive. Specimen: PBMCs. The CDR3: CASSLQKVGQGGSPLHF. The CDR3 nucleotides read TGCGCCAGCAGCCTCCAAAAGGTGGGACAGGGTGGATCACCCCTCCACTTT.